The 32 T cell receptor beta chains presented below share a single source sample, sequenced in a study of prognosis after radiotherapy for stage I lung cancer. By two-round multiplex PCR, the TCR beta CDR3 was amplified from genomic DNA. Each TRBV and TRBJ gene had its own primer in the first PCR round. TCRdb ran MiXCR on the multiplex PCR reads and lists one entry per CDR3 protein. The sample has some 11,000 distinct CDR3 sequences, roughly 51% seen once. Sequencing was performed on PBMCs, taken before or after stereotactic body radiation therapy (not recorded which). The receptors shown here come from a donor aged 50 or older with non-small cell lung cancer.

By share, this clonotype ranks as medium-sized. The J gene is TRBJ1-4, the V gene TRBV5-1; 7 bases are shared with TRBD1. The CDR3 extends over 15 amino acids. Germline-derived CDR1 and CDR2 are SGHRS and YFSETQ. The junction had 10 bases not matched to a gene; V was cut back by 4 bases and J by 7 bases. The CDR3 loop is CASSPLPRGVEKLFF. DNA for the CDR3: TGCGCCAGCAGCCCCCTCCCCAGGGGGGTTGAAAAACTGTTTTTT.

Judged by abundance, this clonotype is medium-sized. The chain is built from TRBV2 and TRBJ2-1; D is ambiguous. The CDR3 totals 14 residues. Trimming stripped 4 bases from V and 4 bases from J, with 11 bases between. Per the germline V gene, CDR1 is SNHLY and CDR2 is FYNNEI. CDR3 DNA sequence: TGTGCCAGCAGTGGTAGGGTTGGTTACAATGAGCAGTTCTTC. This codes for CASSGRVGYNEQFF.

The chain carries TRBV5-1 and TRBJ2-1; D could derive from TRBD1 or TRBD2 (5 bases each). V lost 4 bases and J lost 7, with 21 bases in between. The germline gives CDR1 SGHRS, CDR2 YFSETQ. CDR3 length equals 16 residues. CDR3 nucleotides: TGCGCCAGCAGCACCAACACAGGTCTCCGAGGGAATGAGCAGTTCTTC. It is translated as CASSTNTGLRGNEQFF. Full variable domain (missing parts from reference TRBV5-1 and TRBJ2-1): KAGVTQTPRYLIKTRGQQVTLSCSPISGHRSVSWYQQTPGQGLQFLFEYFSETQRNKGNFPGRFSGRQFSNSRSEMNVSTLELGDSALYLCASSTNTGLRGNEQFFGPGTRLTVL.

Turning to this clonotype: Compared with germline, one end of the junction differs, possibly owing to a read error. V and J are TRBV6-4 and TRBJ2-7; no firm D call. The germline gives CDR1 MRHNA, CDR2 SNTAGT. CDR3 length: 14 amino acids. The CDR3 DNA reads TGTGCCGGCAGTGAATTTGTCTCTCAATACGAGCAGTACTTC. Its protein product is CAGSEFVSQYEQYF.

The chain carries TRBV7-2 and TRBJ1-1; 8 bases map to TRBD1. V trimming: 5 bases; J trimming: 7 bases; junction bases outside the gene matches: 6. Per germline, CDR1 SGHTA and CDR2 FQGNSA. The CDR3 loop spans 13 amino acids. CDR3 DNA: TGTGCCAGCAGCGTTACAGGGGGTCTTGAAGCTTTCTTT. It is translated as CASSVTGGLEAFF.

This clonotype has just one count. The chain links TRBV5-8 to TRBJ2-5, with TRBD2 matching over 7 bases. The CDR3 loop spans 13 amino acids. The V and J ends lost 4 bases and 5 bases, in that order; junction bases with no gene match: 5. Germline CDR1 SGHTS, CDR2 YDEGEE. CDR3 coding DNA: TGTGCCAGCAGCGGGGGGGAGTGGGAGACCCAGTACTTC. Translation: CASSGGEWETQYF.

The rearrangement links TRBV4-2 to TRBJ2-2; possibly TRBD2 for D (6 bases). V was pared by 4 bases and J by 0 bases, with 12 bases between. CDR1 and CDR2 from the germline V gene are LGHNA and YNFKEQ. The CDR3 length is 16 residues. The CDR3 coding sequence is TGTGCCAGCAGCCCCTCCGGGACTTCGAACACCGGGGAGCTGTTTTTT. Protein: CASSPSGTSNTGELFF.

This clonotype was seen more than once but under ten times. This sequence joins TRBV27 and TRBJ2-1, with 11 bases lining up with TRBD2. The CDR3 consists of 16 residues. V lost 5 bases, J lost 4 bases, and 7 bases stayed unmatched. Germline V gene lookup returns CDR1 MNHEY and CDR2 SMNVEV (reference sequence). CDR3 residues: CASSDPGLADYNEQFF. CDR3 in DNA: TGTGCCAGCAGTGACCCGGGACTAGCGGATTACAATGAGCAGTTCTTC.

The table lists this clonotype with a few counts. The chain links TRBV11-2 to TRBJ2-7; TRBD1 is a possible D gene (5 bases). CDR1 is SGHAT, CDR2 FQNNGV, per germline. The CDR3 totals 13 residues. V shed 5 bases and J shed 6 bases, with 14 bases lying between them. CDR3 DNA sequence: TGTGCCAGCAGCATCGACAGATTGGCCGAGCAGTACTTC. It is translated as CASSIDRLAEQYF.

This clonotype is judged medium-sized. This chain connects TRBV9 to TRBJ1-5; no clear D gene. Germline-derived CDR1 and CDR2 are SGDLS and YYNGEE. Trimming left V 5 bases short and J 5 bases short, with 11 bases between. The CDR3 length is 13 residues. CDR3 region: CASSNTPDQPQHF. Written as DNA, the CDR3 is TGTGCCAGCAGTAACACTCCGGATCAGCCCCAGCATTTT.

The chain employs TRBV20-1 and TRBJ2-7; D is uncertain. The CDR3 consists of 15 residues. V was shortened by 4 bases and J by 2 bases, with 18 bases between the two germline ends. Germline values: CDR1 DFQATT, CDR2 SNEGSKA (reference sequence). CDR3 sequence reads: CSAISPWELAYEQYF. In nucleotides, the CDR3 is TGCAGTGCTATCTCGCCCTGGGAACTGGCCTACGAGCAGTACTTC.

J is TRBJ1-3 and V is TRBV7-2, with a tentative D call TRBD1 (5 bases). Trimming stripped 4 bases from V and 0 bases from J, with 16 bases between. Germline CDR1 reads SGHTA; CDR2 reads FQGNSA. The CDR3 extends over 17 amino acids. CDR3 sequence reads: CASSSHTGLVSGNTIYF. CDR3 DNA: TGTGCCAGCAGCTCCCATACGGGACTTGTCTCTGGAAACACCATATATTTT. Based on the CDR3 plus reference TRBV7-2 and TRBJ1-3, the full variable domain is GAGVSQSPSNKVTEKGKDVELRCDPISGHTALYWYRQSLGQGLEFLIYFQGNSAPDKSGLPSDRFSAERTGGSVSTLTIQRTQQEDSAVYLCASSSHTGLVSGNTIYFGEGSWLTVV.

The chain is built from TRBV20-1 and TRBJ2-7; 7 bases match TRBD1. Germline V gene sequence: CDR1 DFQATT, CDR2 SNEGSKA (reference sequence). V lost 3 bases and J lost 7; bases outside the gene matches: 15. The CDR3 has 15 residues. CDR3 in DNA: TGCAGTGCTAGCGATACCGGGACAGAGACTTTAGAGCAGTACTTC. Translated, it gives CSASDTGTETLEQYF.

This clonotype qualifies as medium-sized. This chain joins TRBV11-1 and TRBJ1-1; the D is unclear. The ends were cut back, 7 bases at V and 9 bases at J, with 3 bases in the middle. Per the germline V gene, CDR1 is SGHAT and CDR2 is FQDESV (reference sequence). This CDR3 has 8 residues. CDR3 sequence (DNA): TGTGCCAGCAAACAAGCTTTCTTT. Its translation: CASKQAFF.

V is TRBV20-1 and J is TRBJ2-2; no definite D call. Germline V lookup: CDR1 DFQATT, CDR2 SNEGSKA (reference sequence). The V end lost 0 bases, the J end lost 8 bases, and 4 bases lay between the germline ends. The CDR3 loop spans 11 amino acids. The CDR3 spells CSARDMGELFF. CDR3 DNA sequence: TGCAGTGCTAGAGATATGGGGGAGCTGTTTTTT.

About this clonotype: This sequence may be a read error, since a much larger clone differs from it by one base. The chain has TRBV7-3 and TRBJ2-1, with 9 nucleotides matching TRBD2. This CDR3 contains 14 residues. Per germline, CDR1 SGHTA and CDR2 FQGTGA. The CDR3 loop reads CACSPVLAGNEQFF. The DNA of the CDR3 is TGTGCCTGCAGCCCCGTACTAGCGGGCAATGAGCAGTTCTTC.

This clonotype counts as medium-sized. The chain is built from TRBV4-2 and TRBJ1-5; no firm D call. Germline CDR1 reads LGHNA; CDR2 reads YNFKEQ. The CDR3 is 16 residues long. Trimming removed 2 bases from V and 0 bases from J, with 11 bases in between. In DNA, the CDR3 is TGTGCCAGCAGCCAAATCGACAAGAATAGCAATCAGCCCCAGCATTTT. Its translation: CASSQIDKNSNQPQHF.

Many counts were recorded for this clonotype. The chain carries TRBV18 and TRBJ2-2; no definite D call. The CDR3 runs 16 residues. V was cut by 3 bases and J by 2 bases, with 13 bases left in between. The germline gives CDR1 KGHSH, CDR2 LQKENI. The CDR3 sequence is CASSPLGTPNTGELFF. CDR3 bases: TGTGCCAGCTCACCGCTGGGCACGCCTAACACCGGGGAGCTGTTTTTT.

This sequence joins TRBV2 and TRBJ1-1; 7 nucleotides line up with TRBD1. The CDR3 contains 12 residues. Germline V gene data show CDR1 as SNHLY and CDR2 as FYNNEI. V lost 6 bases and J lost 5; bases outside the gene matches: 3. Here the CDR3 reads CASREQGTEAFF. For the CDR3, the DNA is TGTGCCAGCAGGGAACAGGGGACTGAAGCTTTCTTT.

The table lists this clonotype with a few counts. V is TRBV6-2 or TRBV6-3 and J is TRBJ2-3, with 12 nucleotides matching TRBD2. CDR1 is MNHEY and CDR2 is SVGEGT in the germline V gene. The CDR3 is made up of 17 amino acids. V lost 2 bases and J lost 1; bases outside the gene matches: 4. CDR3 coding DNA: TGTGCCAGCAGTTACGAGTGGACTAGCGGGGGCACAGATACGCAGTATTTT. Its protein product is CASSYEWTSGGTDTQYF.

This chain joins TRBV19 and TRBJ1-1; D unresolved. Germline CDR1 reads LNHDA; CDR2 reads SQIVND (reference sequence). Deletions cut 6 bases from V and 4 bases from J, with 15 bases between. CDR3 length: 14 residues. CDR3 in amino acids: CASRESQYGTEAFF. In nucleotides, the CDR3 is TGTGCCAGTAGGGAGTCACAGTACGGCACTGAAGCTTTCTTT.

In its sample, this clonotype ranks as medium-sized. The CDR3, as DNA: TGCGCCAGCAGCTTGGAGGGACTAGCGGGGGGGCTAGGAGATACGCAGTATTTT. Residues: CASSLEGLAGGLGDTQYF. The rearrangement uses TRBV5-1 and TRBJ2-3, with TRBD2 identical over 16 bases. V lost 0 bases to trimming and J lost 5 bases; unmatched junction nucleotides: 6. Germline V lookup: CDR1 SGHRS, CDR2 YFSETQ. The CDR3 is 18 residues long.

CDR3 bases: TGTGCCAGCAGTTTAGCAGGGGAGCGCTACGAGCAGTACTTC. Translation: CASSLAGERYEQYF. The V gene is TRBV28, the J gene TRBJ2-7; weak D call: TRBD1 (6 bases). This CDR3 comprises 14 residues. V shed 2 bases and J shed 3 bases, with 11 bases lying between them. Per germline, CDR1 MDHEN and CDR2 SYDVKM.

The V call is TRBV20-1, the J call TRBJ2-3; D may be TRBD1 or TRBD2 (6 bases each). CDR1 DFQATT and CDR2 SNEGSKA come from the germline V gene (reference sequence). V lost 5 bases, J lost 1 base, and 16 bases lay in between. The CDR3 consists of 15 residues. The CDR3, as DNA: TGCAGTGCTGACCCACTGGAGGGGGGCACAGATACGCAGTATTTT. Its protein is CSADPLEGGTDTQYF.

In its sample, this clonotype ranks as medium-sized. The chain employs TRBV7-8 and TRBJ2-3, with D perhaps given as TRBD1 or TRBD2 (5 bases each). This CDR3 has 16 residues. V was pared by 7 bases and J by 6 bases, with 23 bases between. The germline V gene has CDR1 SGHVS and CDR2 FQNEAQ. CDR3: CASNSWSGRLGDTQYF. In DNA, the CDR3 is TGTGCCAGCAACTCCTGGTCGGGGCGGTTGGGGGATACGCAGTATTTT.

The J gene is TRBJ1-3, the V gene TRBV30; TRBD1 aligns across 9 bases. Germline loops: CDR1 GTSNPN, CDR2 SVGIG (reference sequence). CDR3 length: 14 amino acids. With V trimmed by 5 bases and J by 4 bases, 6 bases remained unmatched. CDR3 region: CAWGTGYIGNTIYF. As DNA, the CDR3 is TGTGCCTGGGGGACAGGGTACATAGGAAACACCATATATTTT.

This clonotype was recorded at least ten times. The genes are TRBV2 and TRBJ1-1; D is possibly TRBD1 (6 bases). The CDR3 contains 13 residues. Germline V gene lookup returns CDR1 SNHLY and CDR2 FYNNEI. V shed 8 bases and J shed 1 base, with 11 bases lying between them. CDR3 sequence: CASGGHRNTEAFF. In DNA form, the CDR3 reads TGTGCCAGCGGGGGACATAGGAACACTGAAGCTTTCTTT.

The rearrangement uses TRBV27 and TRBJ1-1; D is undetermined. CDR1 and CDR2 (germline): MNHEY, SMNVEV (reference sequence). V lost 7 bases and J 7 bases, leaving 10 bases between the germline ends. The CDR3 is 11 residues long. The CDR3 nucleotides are TGTGCCAGCATTGGGTGGGGTGAAGCTTTCTTT. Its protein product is CASIGWGEAFF.

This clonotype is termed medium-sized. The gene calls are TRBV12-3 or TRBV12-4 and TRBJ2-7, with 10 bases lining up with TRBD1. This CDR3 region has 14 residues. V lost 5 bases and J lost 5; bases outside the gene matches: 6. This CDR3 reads CASSTDRGRDEQYF. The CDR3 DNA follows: TGTGCCAGCAGTACAGACAGGGGGCGCGACGAGCAGTACTTC.

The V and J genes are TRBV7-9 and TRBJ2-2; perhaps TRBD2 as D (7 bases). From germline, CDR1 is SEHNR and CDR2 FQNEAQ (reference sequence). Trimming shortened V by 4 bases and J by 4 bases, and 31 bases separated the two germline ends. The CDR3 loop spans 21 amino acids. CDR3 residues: CASSSWAGGAGAGRRTGELFF. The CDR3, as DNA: TGTGCCAGCAGCTCCTGGGCTGGGGGGGCAGGTGCGGGACGACGCACCGGGGAGCTGTTTTTT. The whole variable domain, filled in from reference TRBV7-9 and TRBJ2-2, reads DTGVSQNPRHKITKRGQNVTFRCDPISEHNRLYWYRQTLGQGPEFLTYFQNEAQLEKSRLLSDRFSAERPKGSFSTLEIQRTEQGDSAMYLCASSSWAGGAGAGRRTGELFFGEGSRLTVL.

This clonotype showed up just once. The CDR3 spells CSASSSDGTYNEQFF. The CDR3 nucleotides read TGCAGTGCTAGCTCTTCGGACGGGACCTACAATGAGCAGTTCTTC. The gene calls are TRBV20-1 and TRBJ2-1, with D possibly being TRBD2 (5 bases). The CDR3 sequence is 15 residues long. V shed 3 bases and J shed 2 bases, with 14 bases lying between them. The germline gives CDR1 DFQATT, CDR2 SNEGSKA (reference sequence).

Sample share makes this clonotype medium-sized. The CDR3 protein is CASSLLGPYGANVLTF. CDR3 coding DNA: TGTGCCAGCAGTTTATTGGGGCCATACGGGGCCAACGTCCTGACTTTC. This rearrangement joins TRBV28 to TRBJ2-6; maybe TRBD1 (5 bases). The CDR3 spans 16 residues. V shed 1 base and J shed 4 bases, with 11 bases lying between them. Germline CDR1 and CDR2: MDHEN and SYDVKM.